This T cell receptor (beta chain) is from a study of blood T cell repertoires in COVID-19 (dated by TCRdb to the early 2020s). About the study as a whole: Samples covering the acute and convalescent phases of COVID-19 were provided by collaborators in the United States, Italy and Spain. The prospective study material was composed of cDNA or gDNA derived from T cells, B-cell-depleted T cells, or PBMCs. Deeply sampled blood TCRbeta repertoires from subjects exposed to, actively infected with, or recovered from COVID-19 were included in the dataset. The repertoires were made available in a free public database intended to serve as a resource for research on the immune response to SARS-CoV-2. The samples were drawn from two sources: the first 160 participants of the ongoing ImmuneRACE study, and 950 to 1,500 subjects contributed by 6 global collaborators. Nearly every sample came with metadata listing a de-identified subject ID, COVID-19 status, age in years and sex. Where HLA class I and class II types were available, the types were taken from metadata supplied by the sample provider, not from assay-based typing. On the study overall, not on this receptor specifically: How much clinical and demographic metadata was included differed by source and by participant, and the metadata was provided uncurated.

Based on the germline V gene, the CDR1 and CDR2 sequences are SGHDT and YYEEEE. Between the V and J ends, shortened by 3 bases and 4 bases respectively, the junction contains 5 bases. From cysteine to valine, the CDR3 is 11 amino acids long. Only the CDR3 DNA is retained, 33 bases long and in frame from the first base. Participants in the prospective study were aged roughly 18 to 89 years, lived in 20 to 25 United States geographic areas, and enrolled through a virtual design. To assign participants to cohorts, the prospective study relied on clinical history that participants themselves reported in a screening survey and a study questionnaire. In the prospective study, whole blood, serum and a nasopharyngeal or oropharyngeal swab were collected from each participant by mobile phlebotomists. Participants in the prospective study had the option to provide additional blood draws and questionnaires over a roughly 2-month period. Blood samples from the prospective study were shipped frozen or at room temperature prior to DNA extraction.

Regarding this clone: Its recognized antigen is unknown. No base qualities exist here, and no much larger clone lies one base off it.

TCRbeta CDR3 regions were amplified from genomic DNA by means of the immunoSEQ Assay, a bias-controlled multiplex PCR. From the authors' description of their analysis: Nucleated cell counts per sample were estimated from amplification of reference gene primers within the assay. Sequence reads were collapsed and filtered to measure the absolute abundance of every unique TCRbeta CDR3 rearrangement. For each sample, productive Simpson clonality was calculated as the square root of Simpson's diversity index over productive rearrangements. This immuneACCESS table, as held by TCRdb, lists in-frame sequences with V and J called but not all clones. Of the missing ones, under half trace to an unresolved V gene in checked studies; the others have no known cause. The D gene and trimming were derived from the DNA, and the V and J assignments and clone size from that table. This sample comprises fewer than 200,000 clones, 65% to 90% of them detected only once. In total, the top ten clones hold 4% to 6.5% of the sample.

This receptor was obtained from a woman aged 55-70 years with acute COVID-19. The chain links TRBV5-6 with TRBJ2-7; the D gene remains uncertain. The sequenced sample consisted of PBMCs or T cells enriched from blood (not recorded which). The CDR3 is CASSSRYEQYV. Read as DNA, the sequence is TGTGCCAGCAGCTCCCGGTACGAGCAGTACGTC.